One sample yielded the 25 T cell receptor beta chains listed below, sequenced in a study of vaccination and CD4 T cells after COVID-19. Treatment specified: roughly nine-day PBMC culture with coronavirus spike peptide pools or control peptides (ViraFEST assay). With the Oncomine TCR Beta short-read assay, DNA from cultured CD4+ T cells was sequenced. In TCRdb, the PCR reads were re-called with MiXCR into one record per CDR3 protein. The table records 15,000 or so distinct CDR3 sequences, 40% to 65% of them present only once. Their specific antigens are unknown. The specimen comprised CD4+ T cells from blood, cultured in vitro, sampled before SARS-CoV-2 vaccination. The receptors were gathered from a human donor who had recovered from COVID-19.

The sample holds a few counts of this clonotype. The rearrangement joins TRBV6-1 to TRBJ1-6; 10 nucleotides agree with TRBD1. The V segment lost 6 bases and the J segment 9 bases; nucleotides outside the gene matches: 5. The CDR3 sequence is 14 residues long. The germline V gene has CDR1 MNHNS and CDR2 SASEGT. The CDR3: CASSPGQGSSPLHF. The CDR3 region has the DNA TGTGCCAGCAGCCCGGGACAGGGGAGTTCACCCCTCCACTTT.

This clonotype came up a few times. The chain has TRBV20-1 and TRBJ1-4; tentatively, D is TRBD1 (6 bases). CDR1 and CDR2 (germline): DFQATT, SNEGSKA (reference sequence). CDR3 length: 16 residues. The germline V and J ends were trimmed by 5 bases and 8 bases, with 24 bases remaining between them. The CDR3 region has the DNA TGCAGTGCTTACTCCTTTGAACAGGGCCCGCGAGAAAAACTGTTTTTT. It specifies CSAYSFEQGPREKLFF.

The chain is built from TRBV20-1 and TRBJ2-1; 8 positions match TRBD2. Germline assignment: CDR1 DFQATT and CDR2 SNEGSKA (reference sequence). The J segment lost 0 bases and the V segment lost 7 bases, leaving 5 bases of the junction unmatched. The CDR3 runs 14 residues. The CDR3 DNA follows: TGCAGTGAACCGAGCGGGAGCTCCTACAATGAGCAGTTCTTC. Protein sequence: CSEPSGSSYNEQFF.

This clonotype has just a few counts. The chain employs TRBV6-1 and TRBJ1-5, with 12 nucleotides matching TRBD1. J gave up 10 bases and V 1 base, and 5 bases lay outside the gene matches. This CDR3 has 15 amino acids. Germline V lookup: CDR1 MNHNS, CDR2 SASEGT. The CDR3 sequence: CASSEGGQGADPQHF. The DNA for the CDR3 is TGTGCCAGCAGTGAAGGGGGACAGGGGGCGGATCCCCAGCATTTT.

The chain employs TRBV18 and TRBJ1-5, with D perhaps TRBD1 (6 bases). Per the germline V gene, CDR1 is KGHSH and CDR2 is LQKENI. This CDR3 comprises 15 residues. V dropped 6 bases and J dropped 2 bases, with 14 bases sitting between them. The CDR3 DNA reads TGTGCCAGCTCGTCACAGGGAACCGGCAATCAGCCCCAGCATTTT. Translating gives CASSSQGTGNQPQHF.

The chain has TRBV7-2 and TRBJ2-1; 8 bases align to TRBD2. CDR1 is SGHTA, CDR2 FQGNSA, per germline. V shed 5 bases and J 16 bases; nucleotides not matched to a gene: 13. The CDR3 spans 13 residues. The CDR3, as DNA: TGTGCCAGCAGCCCGAGCCCTGGGACTAGTAGCTTCTTC. Residues: CASSPSPGTSSFF.

The sample holds a few counts of this clonotype. The rearrangement links TRBV20-1 to TRBJ2-5; 12 bases agree with TRBD2. The CDR3 has 15 amino acids. Germline V gene lookup returns CDR1 DFQATT and CDR2 SNEGSKA (reference sequence). The junction had 8 bases not matched to a gene; V was cut back by 5 bases and J by 4 bases. The CDR3 protein is CSARLAGDSRETQYF. In nucleotides, the CDR3 is TGCAGTGCTCGACTAGCGGGAGATTCACGAGAGACCCAGTACTTC.

This chain connects TRBV20-1 to TRBJ2-3, with 10 bases matching TRBD2. Germline CDR1 DFQATT, CDR2 SNEGSKA (reference sequence). This CDR3 contains 15 residues. The CDR3 loop is CQPSGRGWRTDTQYF. CDR3 DNA: TGCCAGCCCAGCGGGAGGGGTTGGCGCACAGATACGCAGTATTTT.

The chain recombines TRBV19 with TRBJ1-1; 8 bases map to TRBD1. Germline trimming cut 5 bases from V and 3 bases from J; bases unmatched to any gene: 14. Germline V gene data show CDR1 as LNHDA and CDR2 as SQIVND (reference sequence). The CDR3 totals 17 residues. As DNA, the CDR3 is TGTGCCAGTAGTTCTTCCAGGGGGCCAGGTCGGGACACTGAAGCTTTCTTT. It specifies CASSSSRGPGRDTEAFF.

The chain employs TRBV6-1 and TRBJ1-2, with 8 bases that match TRBD1. V shed 6 bases, J shed 6 bases, and the junction held 3 bases outside the gene matches. The CDR3 has 12 residues. CDR1 is MNHNS, CDR2 SASEGT, per germline. CDR3 coding DNA: TGTGCCAGCAGCCGGGACAGGAATGGCTACACCTTC. This encodes CASSRDRNGYTF.

V and J are TRBV6-5 and TRBJ1-1; D unclear. The V gene's germline CDR1 is MNHEY and CDR2 SVGAGI. Trimming cost V 0 bases and J 1 base, with 12 bases left between them. The CDR3 loop spans 16 amino acids. The CDR3 loop reads CASSYSIGGRNTEAFF. CDR3 coding DNA: TGTGCCAGCAGTTACTCGATAGGCGGCCGGAACACTGAAGCTTTCTTT.

The chain uses TRBV19 and TRBJ1-5; tentative D call: TRBD1 (5 bases). Germline CDR1 reads LNHDA; CDR2 reads SQIVND (reference sequence). This CDR3 comprises 16 residues. Trimming removed 4 bases at V and 4 bases at J, with 17 bases between. CDR3 loop: CASSTDRIGWNQPQHF. The CDR3 DNA reads TGTGCCAGTAGTACCGACAGAATAGGGTGGAATCAGCCCCAGCATTTT.

The rearrangement links TRBV19 to TRBJ2-7; 7 positions match TRBD1. This CDR3 spans 15 amino acids. V dropped 4 bases and J dropped 3; count of bases not matched to a gene: 9. CDR1 is LNHDA, CDR2 SQIVND, per germline (reference sequence). The CDR3 region is CASSTGVQGFYEQYF. The CDR3 DNA is TGTGCCAGTAGTACTGGGGTACAGGGGTTCTACGAGCAGTACTTC.

This clonotype has more than one count but fewer than ten. V gene TRBV7-2 combines with J gene TRBJ2-5, with a possible D match to TRBD2 (6 bases). Looked up from germline, CDR1 is SGHTA and CDR2 is FQGNSA. With 2 bases removed from V and 5 bases from J, the gap between germline ends came to 18 bases. The CDR3 consists of 16 residues. The CDR3: CASSLMGGRSSETQYF. CDR3 DNA sequence: TGTGCCAGCAGCTTAATGGGGGGACGGAGTTCGGAGACCCAGTACTTC.

V usage is TRBV20-1 and J usage is TRBJ2-1; D not resolved. Germline loops: CDR1 DFQATT, CDR2 SNEGSKA (reference sequence). The CDR3 is 16 residues long. Trimming removed 4 bases at V and 3 bases at J, with 19 bases between. The CDR3 nucleotides read TGCAGTGCTAACCCAGGTGGAGTGTCTGGCTACAATGAGCAGTTCTTC. Protein: CSANPGGVSGYNEQFF.

This clonotype was observed a single time. The chain recombines TRBV2 with TRBJ2-1; D is unclear. CDR3 length equals 13 residues. Trimming took 5 bases from V and 9 from J, leaving 14 bases between them. Germline V gives CDR1 SNHLY, CDR2 FYNNEI. The CDR3, as DNA: TGTGCCAGCAGTCGGGTCCTTATCAGTGAGCAGTTCTTC. Translation gives CASSRVLISEQFF.

This clonotype was counted between two and nine times. One junction end disagrees with the germline gene, perhaps due to a read error. The chain recombines TRBV6-1 with TRBJ1-5; no definite D call. Germline V lookup: CDR1 MNHNS, CDR2 SASEGT. The CDR3 consists of 15 residues. Here the CDR3 reads CASSEGFTANQPQHF. The CDR3 DNA reads TGTGCCAGCAGCGAAGGTTTCACGGCTAATCAGCCCCAGCATTTT.

The CDR3 reads CSAKPQETQYF. For the CDR3, the DNA is TGCAGTGCTAAGCCGCAAGAGACCCAGTACTTC. The chain recombines TRBV20-1 with TRBJ2-5, with D hard to call. The germline V and J ends were trimmed by 4 bases and 2 bases, with 5 bases remaining between them. Germline loops: CDR1 DFQATT, CDR2 SNEGSKA (reference sequence). This CDR3 region has 11 residues.

This clonotype has a handful of counts. The chain links TRBV20-1 to TRBJ2-3; possible D gene TRBD1, 6 bases. The germline V gene has CDR1 DFQATT and CDR2 SNEGSKA (reference sequence). This CDR3 contains 14 residues. The V end was cut by 5 bases, the J end by 0 bases, with 12 bases between. In DNA, the CDR3 is TGCAGTGCTCTCGACAGGCTGAGCACAGATACGCAGTATTTT. Protein product: CSALDRLSTDTQYF.

J is TRBJ1-1 and V is TRBV12-3 or TRBV12-4; the D is unclear. Trimming took off 4 bases at V and 2 bases at J, with 5 bases between the two ends. The CDR3 contains 12 residues. CDR3 sequence reads: CASSWANTEAFF. The DNA for the CDR3 is TGTGCCAGCAGTTGGGCAAACACTGAAGCTTTCTTT.

The chain is built from TRBV27 and TRBJ1-1; D not certain. V was clipped by 3 bases and J by 7 bases, with 15 bases between them. This CDR3 has 14 amino acids. The germline V gene encodes CDR1 MNHEY and CDR2 SMNVEV (reference sequence). CDR3 DNA: TGTGCCAGCAGTTTGGCGGGGTCTAGGTTTGAAGCTTTCTTT. Protein sequence: CASSLAGSRFEAFF.

This chain uses TRBV20-1 with TRBJ1-5; 8 positions match TRBD1. The CDR3 totals 15 residues. Germline V gene lookup returns CDR1 DFQATT and CDR2 SNEGSKA (reference sequence). The V and J ends lost 1 base and 4 bases, in that order; junction bases with no gene match: 6. In DNA form, the CDR3 reads TGCAGTGCTAGAGCGACAGGGGAAGGGAATCAGCCCCAGCATTTT. Residues: CSARATGEGNQPQHF.

This clonotype was counted only a few times. The rearrangement joins TRBV27 to TRBJ1-2; TRBD1 aligns across 9 bases. Trimming at V came to 0 bases and at J to 3 bases, leaving 23 bases not matched to a gene. Germline CDR1 is MNHEY and CDR2 is SMNVEV (reference sequence). CDR3 length: 22 residues. The CDR3 region has the DNA TGTGCCAGCAGTTTATCCTACCGATTACACGGGGGGTCATACAGGGGGCACTATGGCTACACCTTC. This codes for CASSLSYRLHGGSYRGHYGYTF.

The chain is built from TRBV4-2 and TRBJ2-3, with D unresolved. From germline, CDR1 is LGHNA and CDR2 YNFKEQ. The V end lost 5 bases, the J end lost 6 bases, and 9 bases lay between the germline ends. The CDR3 has 12 amino acids. Here the CDR3 DNA reads TGTGCCAGCAGCTCCCAAACGGATACGCAGTATTTT. As protein: CASSSQTDTQYF.

This clonotype is deemed medium-sized (0.01 to 0.1%). The chain employs TRBV20-1 and TRBJ1-6; the D gene is possibly TRBD1 (5 bases). The CDR3 sequence is 16 residues long. Trimming cost V 0 bases and J 8 bases, with 17 bases left between them. Germline CDR1 DFQATT, CDR2 SNEGSKA (reference sequence). This chain's CDR3 is CSARDFGGVWDSPLHF. CDR3 coding DNA: TGCAGTGCTAGAGATTTCGGAGGGGTCTGGGATTCACCCCTCCACTTT.